These 25 T cell receptor beta chains were sequenced from one sample in a study of cytomegalovirus exposure and HLA in healthy donors. The PCR ran on 60 Vbeta and 13 Jbeta primers. Profiled with immunoSEQ multiplex PCR; TCRdb holds only in-frame clones, not every one. The sample records around 170,000 clones, around 80% being singletons. The specimen was PBMCs. These receptors were collected from a man between 40 and 49 years old in good health and CMV-seronegative.

The CDR3 nucleotides are TGTGCCAGCAGTTTCGGGGGGGGCCTAGGGTACGAGCAGTACTTC. Amino acids: CASSFGGGLGYEQYF. This sequence joins TRBV28 and TRBJ2-5; 8 bases line up with TRBD2. Judging by the DNA end, TRBJ2-7 fits better; the J call may be wrong. CDR3 length: 15 residues. Germline values: CDR1 MDHEN, CDR2 SYDVKM.

This chain links TRBV11-2 with TRBJ2-7; D call uncertain. This CDR3 is 12 amino acids long. Germline CDR1 is SGHAT and CDR2 is FQNNGV. Trimming cost V 4 bases and J 5 bases, with 9 bases left between them. This CDR3 is CASSSSIHEQYF. The DNA for the CDR3 is TGTGCCAGCAGCTCTAGTATCCACGAGCAGTACTTC.

The V gene is TRBV7-9, the J gene TRBJ1-1, with D maybe TRBD1 (6 bases). CDR1 SEHNR and CDR2 FQNEAQ come from the germline V gene (reference sequence). This CDR3 is 11 amino acids long. The CDR3 loop reads CSIGGRAEAFF. The CDR3 DNA is TGTTCCATAGGGGGTAGAGCTGAAGCTTTCTTT.

The chain is built from TRBV7-2 and TRBJ1-5; the D is unclear. Germline-derived CDR1 and CDR2 are SGHTA and FQGNSA. The CDR3 runs to 15 residues. The germline V and J ends were trimmed by 1 base and 0 bases, with 7 bases remaining between them. CDR3 DNA: TGTGCCAGCAGCTTAGACGGGGATAGCAATCAGCCCCAGCATTTT. Protein: CASSLDGDSNQPQHF.

The chain carries TRBV7-2 and TRBJ1-4; 7 bases are a match to TRBD1. The CDR3 covers 16 residues. The V and J ends lost 2 bases and 8 bases, in that order; junction bases with no gene match: 11. Germline CDR1 and CDR2: SGHTA and FQGNSA. CDR3 sequence reads: CASSLIGGGLGEKLFF. The CDR3 DNA reads TGTGCCAGCAGCTTAATCGGAGGGGGCTTGGGGGAAAAACTGTTTTTT.

This rearrangement joins TRBV30 to TRBJ1-5; D call uncertain. The CDR3 contains 16 residues. Between the trimmed V and J ends, which lost 0 bases and 3 bases, there was a span of 15 bases. Per germline, CDR1 GTSNPN and CDR2 SVGIG (reference sequence). The CDR3 bases are TGTGCCTGGAGTGTAGTCAGGTCAAATGACAATCAGCCCCAGCATTTT. Translation gives CAWSVVRSNDNQPQHF.

The V and J genes are TRBV5-1 and TRBJ1-1; the match to TRBD1 covers 9 bases. The CDR3 runs to 14 residues. V shed 4 bases and J 3 bases; nucleotides not matched to a gene: 4. Per the germline V gene, CDR1 is SGHRS and CDR2 is YFSETQ. The CDR3 protein is CASSPQGADTEAFF. CDR3 nucleotides: TGCGCCAGCAGCCCACAGGGGGCTGACACTGAAGCTTTCTTT.

The V and J genes are TRBV6-6 and TRBJ1-2; D is possibly TRBD1 (5 bases). The CDR3 has 14 residues. Looked up from germline, CDR1 is MNHNY and CDR2 is SVGAGI (reference sequence). Trimming took 8 bases from V and 10 from J, leaving 23 bases between them. The CDR3 DNA follows: TGTGCCAGCGGTAACCCAAAGGGGCGAGCCACCTACACCTTC. Translating it yields CASGNPKGRATYTF.

This rearrangement joins TRBV7-2 to TRBJ2-5; 11 bases fit TRBD1. Germline V gives CDR1 SGHTA, CDR2 FQGNSA. The V and J ends lost 1 base and 10 bases, in that order; junction bases with no gene match: 8. This CDR3 contains 15 residues. In DNA, the CDR3 is TGTGCCAGCAGCTTAGGACCCGGGACAGGGGGGAGCCAGTACTTC. This translates into CASSLGPGTGGSQYF.

A few counts support this clone. The rearrangement uses TRBV6-5 and TRBJ1-6, with D unresolved. This CDR3 comprises 14 residues. Looked up from germline, CDR1 is MNHEY and CDR2 is SVGAGI. V was cut by 0 bases and J by 6 bases, with 6 bases left in between. As DNA, the CDR3 is TGTGCCAGCAGTTACTCCGGGTCTAATTCACCCCTCCACTTT. This encodes CASSYSGSNSPLHF.

The chain joins TRBV5-4 to TRBJ2-1; perhaps TRBD2 as D (6 bases). The CDR3 is 14 residues long. The ends were cut back, 1 base at V and 6 bases at J, with 11 bases in the middle. Per germline, CDR1 SGHNT and CDR2 YYREEE (reference sequence). CDR3: CASSLPRRGNEQFF. CDR3 nucleotides: TGTGCCAGCAGCTTGCCGAGGAGGGGCAATGAGCAGTTCTTC.

This clone appeared a few times. The chain links TRBV6-1 to TRBJ1-4; 9 positions agree with TRBD1. V trimming: 6 bases; J trimming: 8 bases; junction bases outside the gene matches: 7. The CDR3 runs 14 residues. Germline-derived CDR1 and CDR2 are MNHNS and SASEGT. The CDR3 DNA reads as TGTGCCAGCAGCGAGGACAGGGGAAAAGAAAAACTGTTTTTT. The encoded protein is CASSEDRGKEKLFF.

The count of this clone is one. The CDR3 DNA follows: TGTGCCAGCAGCCTCTTAGGGACAGCTAATTCACCCCTCCACTTT. It codes for CASSLLGTANSPLHF. This chain links TRBV14 with TRBJ1-6, with TRBD1 identical over 7 bases. Looked up from germline, CDR1 is SGHDN and CDR2 is FVKESK. The length of the CDR3 is 15 residues. The J segment lost 6 bases and the V segment lost 4 bases, leaving 6 bases of the junction unmatched. The variable domain in full, completed from reference TRBV14 and TRBJ1-6, reads EAGVTQFPSHSVIEKGQTVTLRCDPISGHDNLYWYRRVMGKEIKFLLHFVKESKQDESGMPNNRFLAERTGGTYSTLKVQPAELEDSGVYFCASSLLGTANSPLHFGNGTRLTVT.

This chain uses TRBV9 with TRBJ1-3; D is possibly TRBD1 (5 bases). CDR1 is SGDLS, CDR2 YYNGEE, per germline. The CDR3 contains 15 residues. Trimming removed 0 bases at V and 2 bases at J, with 9 bases between. CDR3 nucleotide sequence: TGTGCCAGCAGCGTAGGTGGGGCTACTGGAAACACCATATATTTT. It translates to CASSVGGATGNTIYF.

This clone was counted a single time. The V and J genes are TRBV2 and TRBJ1-2; TRBD1 is a possible D gene (6 bases). CDR1 is SNHLY and CDR2 is FYNNEI in the germline V gene. Trimming cost V 1 base and J 5 bases, with 17 bases left between them. This CDR3 has 16 residues. The DNA of the CDR3 is TGTGCCAGCAGTGAAGGCGTTGTGGGGGCGGGTTATGGCTACACCTTC. It encodes CASSEGVVGAGYGYTF.

This clone has just a few counts. The V and J genes are TRBV6-4 and TRBJ1-1; 9 positions agree with TRBD1. The CDR3 is 13 residues long. The ends lost 3 bases at V and 10 bases at J; junction bases unmatched: 6. CDR1 and CDR2 from the germline V gene are MRHNA and SNTAGT. This chain's CDR3 is CASSEGDREVAFF. The CDR3 DNA is TGTGCCAGCAGTGAAGGGGACAGGGAAGTAGCTTTCTTT.

The chain joins TRBV7-2 to TRBJ1-5; TRBD1 agrees at 10 bases. V was pared by 11 bases and J by 5 bases, with 9 bases of the junction left unmatched. The CDR3 contains 14 residues. In germline, CDR1 is SGHTA, CDR2 FQGNSA. The CDR3 nucleotides read TGTGCCCTCCGGGGGGACAGGGGCCATCAGCCCCAGCATTTT. It specifies CALRGDRGHQPQHF.

This chain connects TRBV7-9 to TRBJ1-5; D unclear. The CDR3 runs 12 residues. Germline assignment: CDR1 SEHNR and CDR2 FQNEAQ (reference sequence). V was pared by 5 bases and J by 4 bases, with 6 bases between. CDR3 in DNA: TGTGCCAGCAGCCGTTCTAATCAGCCCCAGCATTTT. Protein product: CASSRSNQPQHF. The full variable domain, with the rest looked up from reference TRBV7-9 and TRBJ1-5, is DTGVSQNPRHKITKRGQNVTFRCDPISEHNRLYWYRQTLGQGPEFLTYFQNEAQLEKSRLLSDRFSAERPKGSFSTLEIQRTEQGDSAMYLCASSRSNQPQHFGDGTRLSIL.

The V gene is TRBV11-3, the J gene TRBJ1-6; 10 nucleotides align to TRBD1. Germline CDR1 reads SGHNT; CDR2 reads YENEEA. The J segment lost 7 bases and the V segment lost 6 bases, leaving 18 bases of the junction unmatched. The CDR3 is made up of 19 amino acids. The CDR3 loop reads CASSKIHPGQGTYNSPLHF. The CDR3 DNA reads TGTGCCAGCAGTAAAATACATCCGGGACAGGGGACTTACAATTCACCCCTCCACTTT.

The chain carries TRBV6-5 and TRBJ2-5; weak D call: TRBD2 (6 bases). The CDR3 spans 15 residues. Trimming took off 2 bases at V and 4 bases at J, with 14 bases between the two ends. The germline gives CDR1 MNHEY, CDR2 SVGAGI. Here the CDR3 reads CASSYNAGSGETQYF. The CDR3 nucleotides are TGTGCCAGCAGTTACAACGCGGGGTCGGGAGAGACCCAGTACTTC.

The J gene is TRBJ2-1, the V gene TRBV5-4; a possible D gene is TRBD1 (6 bases). The CDR3 consists of 15 residues. In germline, CDR1 is SGHNT, CDR2 YYREEE (reference sequence). Between the trimmed V and J ends, which lost 4 bases and 2 bases, there was a span of 13 bases. The CDR3 DNA is TGTGCCAGCAGCCCCGGACAGACCACCTACAATGAGCAGTTCTTC. Amino acid sequence: CASSPGQTTYNEQFF.

This clone occurred a few times. V is TRBV6-5 and J is TRBJ2-1; TRBD2 matches at 7 bases. J lost 4 bases, V lost 8 bases, and 11 bases had no gene match. CDR1 MNHEY and CDR2 SVGAGI come from the germline V gene. This CDR3 comprises 15 residues. The CDR3 sequence: CASCEIAGSYNEQFF. The CDR3 nucleotides read TGTGCCAGCTGCGAAATAGCGGGTTCATACAATGAGCAGTTCTTC.

V usage is TRBV28 and J usage is TRBJ2-5; 10 bases are a match to TRBD2. The CDR3 runs 15 residues. The junction had 14 bases not matched to a gene; V was cut back by 5 bases and J by 11 bases. The germline CDR1 and CDR2 sequences are MDHEN and SYDVKM. The CDR3, as DNA: TGTGCCAGCAGTCGTCTCGCGGGGCTAGCGGGGGAGCAGTACTTC. This codes for CASSRLAGLAGEQYF. Supplemented by reference TRBV28 and TRBJ2-5, the full variable domain reads DVKVTQSSRYLVKRTGEKVFLECVQDMDHENMFWYRQDPGLGLRLIYFSYDVKMKEKGDIPEGYSVSREKKERFSLILESASTNQTSMYLCASSRLAGLAGEQYFGPGTRLLVL.

The table lists this clone with a few counts. The chain uses TRBV6-5 and TRBJ1-6; D gene uncertain. Looked up from germline, CDR1 is MNHEY and CDR2 is SVGAGI. CDR3 length: 14 amino acids. V lost 6 bases to trimming and J lost 7 bases, with 13 bases between them. The CDR3 loop is CASSQFGENSPLHF. CDR3 coding DNA: TGTGCCAGCAGCCAGTTCGGGGAAAATTCACCCCTCCACTTT.

The chain carries TRBV7-2 and TRBJ2-1; 9 bases match TRBD1. The J segment lost 6 bases and the V segment lost 1 base, leaving 1 base of the junction unmatched. Germline V gives CDR1 SGHTA, CDR2 FQGNSA. This CDR3 has 14 residues. CDR3 nucleotides: TGTGCCAGCAGCTTAGAGACAGGGGGCAATGAGCAGTTCTTC. Protein: CASSLETGGNEQFF.